A single sample is the source of the 27 T cell receptor beta chains below, sequenced in a study of cytomegalovirus exposure and HLA in healthy donors. Only in-frame clones appear in the TCRdb table, and some are missing; sequencing was by immunoSEQ multiplex PCR. The table includes roughly 260,000 clones, just under 90% detected once. The sequenced sample consisted of PBMCs. The source of these receptors is a man aged 18 to 30 in good health and CMV-seronegative.

This clone was recorded a few times. The chain is built from TRBV9 and TRBJ2-7; D is possibly TRBD2 (6 bases). Germline CDR1 is SGDLS and CDR2 is YYNGEE. CDR3 size: 13 residues. V dropped 2 bases and J dropped 7 bases, with 13 bases sitting between them. The CDR3 DNA reads as TGTGCCAGCAGCGTCGGAGGGCCGGGGGAGCAGTACTTC. It translates to CASSVGGPGEQYF.

V usage is TRBV5-4 and J usage is TRBJ1-3, with TRBD1 identical over 7 bases. The CDR3 runs 15 residues. The germline V gene encodes CDR1 SGHNT and CDR2 YYREEE (reference sequence). V was clipped by 0 bases and J by 5 bases; unmatched bases: 5. CDR3 DNA sequence: TGTGCCAGCAGCTTGGAGGGGGCGCGGCGAAACACCATATATTTT. Its translation: CASSLEGARRNTIYF.

This clone was seen a single time. This chain uses TRBV7-6 with TRBJ2-1, with 9 bases lining up with TRBD2. Trimming at V came to 5 bases and at J to 3 bases, leaving 8 bases not matched to a gene. CDR3 length equals 16 residues. Germline V CDR1 and CDR2: SGHVS, FNYEAQ. The chain's CDR3 is CASSRPGLANYNEQFF. The CDR3 region has the DNA TGTGCCAGCAGCAGGCCGGGACTAGCAAACTACAATGAGCAGTTCTTC.

This clone was detected only a few times. This chain links TRBV5-1 with TRBJ2-3, with D hard to call. This CDR3 contains 14 residues. From germline, CDR1 is SGHRS and CDR2 YFSETQ. Trimming shortened V by 5 bases and J by 6 bases, and 16 bases separated the two germline ends. CDR3 in DNA: TGCGCCAGCAGACCCAGGCCAGATAAGGATACGCAGTATTTT. Encoded protein: CASRPRPDKDTQYF.

This clone was seen more than once but under ten times. The DNA of the CDR3 is TGCAGCGTCCCCCTGGGGGCTGCCTATGGCTACACCTTC. Translating gives CSVPLGAAYGYTF. The V call is TRBV29-1, the J call TRBJ1-2; TRBD1 might be the D (6 bases). CDR1 is SQVTM, CDR2 ANQGSEA, per germline. The CDR3 runs to 13 residues. The V gene lost 6 bases and the J gene lost 4 bases, with 15 bases spanning the gap.

This rearrangement joins TRBV10-3 to TRBJ2-1; a possible D gene is TRBD2 (6 bases). Trimming stripped 5 bases from V and 8 bases from J, with 16 bases between. CDR1 is ENHRY, CDR2 SYGVKD, per germline. The CDR3 runs 14 residues. The CDR3 bases are TGTGCCATCAGTTCCCGGGACTCATACGATGAGCAGTTCTTC. Encoded protein: CAISSRDSYDEQFF.

The chain joins TRBV9 to TRBJ2-3; 10 bases agree with TRBD1. The CDR3 spans 16 residues. CDR1 is SGDLS, CDR2 YYNGEE, per germline. V trimming: 3 bases; J trimming: 6 bases; junction bases outside the gene matches: 10. CDR3 DNA: TGTGCCAGCAGCGCCTGGACAGGGGGGTTTGGGGATACGCAGTATTTT. Amino acids: CASSAWTGGFGDTQYF.

The chain uses TRBV5-4 and TRBJ2-7; 14 bases align to TRBD2. CDR1 and CDR2 from the germline V gene are SGHNT and YYREEE (reference sequence). This CDR3 spans 15 amino acids. J lost 5 bases, V lost 6 bases, and 7 bases had no gene match. The CDR3 nucleotides are TGTGCCAGCACCACGGGACTAGCGGGAGTTGACGAGCAGTACTTC. Amino acid sequence: CASTTGLAGVDEQYF.

This chain uses TRBV11-2 with TRBJ1-2; no reliable D call. Trimming took 3 bases from V and 4 from J, leaving 6 bases between them. Germline V gene data show CDR1 as SGHAT and CDR2 as FQNNGV. This CDR3 contains 12 residues. The chain's CDR3 is CASSFTGYGYTF. DNA of the CDR3: TGTGCCAGCAGCTTTACGGGCTATGGCTACACCTTC.

The chain uses TRBV4-3 and TRBJ2-1, with D possibly TRBD1 on 5 matching bases. V gave up 0 bases and J gave up 4 bases, with 10 bases separating them. Germline CDR1 and CDR2: LGHNA and YSLEER. The CDR3 consists of 15 residues. This CDR3 reads CASSQDPRVYNEQFF. In DNA form, the CDR3 reads TGCGCCAGCAGCCAAGACCCCAGGGTGTACAATGAGCAGTTCTTC.

The chain combines TRBV6-1 with TRBJ1-3, with 7 bases that match TRBD1. The V gene's germline CDR1 is MNHNS and CDR2 SASEGT. The CDR3 has 16 residues. Germline trimming cut 1 base from V and 3 bases from J; bases unmatched to any gene: 6. The CDR3 region is CASSEVTGVVGNTIYF. CDR3 bases: TGTGCCAGCAGTGAAGTTACAGGGGTTGTTGGAAACACCATATATTTT.

J is TRBJ2-2 and V is TRBV6-5, with TRBD2 as a possible D gene (6 bases). Germline CDR1 is MNHEY and CDR2 is SVGAGI. This CDR3 region has 14 residues. The V end was cut by 3 bases, the J end by 4 bases, with 9 bases between. DNA of the CDR3: TGTGCCAGCAGTTATTTAGCGGCCACCGGGGAGCTGTTTTTT. This translates into CASSYLAATGELFF.

This sequence joins TRBV7-8 and TRBJ2-2; the D is unclear. V was clipped by 5 bases and J by 4 bases, with 11 bases between them. This CDR3 comprises 14 residues. From germline, CDR1 is SGHVS and CDR2 FQNEAQ. CDR3 sequence: CASSPWFGTGELFF. CDR3 DNA sequence: TGTGCCAGCAGCCCATGGTTCGGCACCGGGGAGCTGTTTTTT.

The chain joins TRBV6-6 to TRBJ1-2; D gene unclear. Per the germline V gene, CDR1 is MNHNY and CDR2 is SVGAGI (reference sequence). The V end was cut by 0 bases, the J end by 5 bases, with 13 bases between. CDR3 length: 15 residues. The CDR3 coding sequence is TGTGCCAGCAGTTACTCTTTAGCGGAAACATATGGCTACACCTTC. Amino acids: CASSYSLAETYGYTF.

This clone was counted once. The V and J genes are TRBV5-6 and TRBJ2-1, with D possibly matching TRBD1 (6 bases). The CDR3 covers 15 residues. The germline V gene has CDR1 SGHDT and CDR2 YYEEEE. The V end was cut by 3 bases, the J end by 4 bases, with 14 bases between. The CDR3, as DNA: TGTGCCAGCAGCTACGGACAGTTAATATACAATGAGCAGTTCTTC. Amino acids: CASSYGQLIYNEQFF.

This chain's CDR3 is CASSSGGNEKLFF. DNA for the CDR3: TGTGCCAGCAGTTCAGGGGGGAACGAAAAACTGTTTTTT. This chain uses TRBV28 with TRBJ1-4; 7 nucleotides agree with TRBD1. J was trimmed by 8 bases and V by 4 bases; bases with no gene match: 4. Germline CDR1 MDHEN, CDR2 SYDVKM. The CDR3 totals 13 residues.

The table lists this clone with a few counts. The rearrangement uses TRBV5-1 and TRBJ1-3; D ambiguous. V was shortened by 2 bases and J by 8 bases, with 5 bases between the two germline ends. The germline CDR1 and CDR2 sequences are SGHRS and YFSETQ. CDR3 length: 11 residues. CDR3 DNA sequence: TGCGCCAGCAGCTTCCAGGACACCATATATTTT. Its translation is CASSFQDTIYF.

The rearrangement uses TRBV4-3 and TRBJ2-7; D unresolved. Germline CDR1 LGHNA, CDR2 YSLEER. This CDR3 has 14 residues. Trimming cost V 0 bases and J 6 bases, with 12 bases left between them. This CDR3 reads CASSQDRRDTEQYF. The CDR3 nucleotides read TGCGCCAGCAGCCAAGATCGGCGTGACACCGAGCAGTACTTC.

This sequence joins TRBV9 and TRBJ1-2, with D unresolved. CDR3 length equals 14 residues. The V end lost 0 bases, the J end lost 4 bases, and 10 bases lay between the germline ends. In germline, CDR1 is SGDLS, CDR2 YYNGEE. The CDR3 nucleotides are TGTGCCAGCAGCGTAGATCAAGCCCCCTATGGCTACACCTTC. The encoded protein is CASSVDQAPYGYTF.

The table lists this clone with a count of one. The chain combines TRBV7-9 with TRBJ1-1; 7 bases are shared with TRBD1. Trimming removed 5 bases from V and 2 bases from J; junction bases left unmatched: 5. The length of the CDR3 is 14 residues. CDR1 and CDR2 from the germline V gene are SEHNR and FQNEAQ (reference sequence). CDR3 in amino acids: CASSPGQLNTEAFF. CDR3 DNA: TGTGCCAGCAGCCCGGGACAGCTTAACACTGAAGCTTTCTTT.

The chain employs TRBV5-1 and TRBJ2-5, with D perhaps TRBD1 (5 bases). The CDR3 has 16 amino acids. The V end lost 4 bases, the J end lost 3 bases, and 19 bases lay between the germline ends. From germline, CDR1 is SGHRS and CDR2 YFSETQ. The CDR3 DNA reads as TGCGCCAGCAGCCCCGGCACCAGGCAGGGCGAAGAGACCCAGTACTTC. It specifies CASSPGTRQGEETQYF.

The gene calls are TRBV19 and TRBJ1-4; D uncertain. This CDR3 region has 13 residues. V lost 5 bases, J lost 8 bases, and 12 bases lay in between. The V gene's germline CDR1 is LNHDA and CDR2 SQIVND (reference sequence). The CDR3: CASSRGSKEKLFF. As DNA, the CDR3 is TGTGCCAGTAGTCGGGGTTCGAAGGAAAAACTGTTTTTT.

This clone occurred once. The gene calls are TRBV18 and TRBJ2-2; 7 bases line up with TRBD2. V dropped 0 bases and J dropped 0; count of bases not matched to a gene: 4. This CDR3 has 17 residues. Germline V gives CDR1 KGHSH, CDR2 LQKENI. The CDR3 DNA follows: TGTGCCAGCTCACCACCTCGCGGGAGTGCGAACACCGGGGAGCTGTTTTTT. It encodes CASSPPRGSANTGELFF.

J is TRBJ1-1 and V is TRBV7-6; D unresolved. Trimming stripped 1 base from V and 0 bases from J, with 6 bases between. From germline, CDR1 is SGHVS and CDR2 FNYEAQ. This CDR3 spans 14 amino acids. This chain's CDR3 is CASSLGVLNTEAFF. CDR3 bases: TGTGCCAGCAGCTTAGGAGTCCTGAACACTGAAGCTTTCTTT.

This sequence joins TRBV7-9 and TRBJ2-3, with 10 bases aligning to TRBD2. CDR1 SEHNR and CDR2 FQNEAQ come from the germline V gene (reference sequence). The CDR3 runs 15 residues. V lost 7 bases, J lost 1 base, and 5 bases stayed unmatched. CDR3 bases: TGTGCCAGCAAACGCCTAGCGGGAGGCACAGATACGCAGTATTTT. Translating gives CASKRLAGGTDTQYF.

The rearrangement links TRBV18 to TRBJ2-2; the D gene is possibly TRBD2 (5 bases). V was pared by 5 bases and J by 3 bases, with 10 bases between. The germline V gene encodes CDR1 KGHSH and CDR2 LQKENI. The CDR3 sequence is 14 residues long. Here the CDR3 reads CASSDGLDTGELFF. The CDR3 DNA follows: TGTGCCAGCTCAGATGGACTCGACACCGGGGAGCTGTTTTTT.

The V gene is TRBV9, the J gene TRBJ2-1; D might be TRBD2 (5 bases). The CDR3 has 14 amino acids. Germline CDR1 SGDLS, CDR2 YYNGEE. V was clipped by 0 bases and J by 4 bases, with 8 bases between them. For the CDR3, the DNA is TGTGCCAGCAGCGTAGCTAGCCCGTACAATGAGCAGTTCTTC. Amino acid sequence: CASSVASPYNEQFF.